These 10 T cell receptor beta chains originate from one sample sequenced in a study of vaccination effects on CD4 cells after COVID-19. With the ViraFEST assay, the study expanded antigen-specific CD4+ T cells using viral peptide pools, then sequenced them. The authors isolated CD4+ T cells after around 9 days of culture. By PCR, the person was confirmed to have had SARS-CoV-2 infection between March and December 2020. The antigens these receptors bind are not known. Generated by immunoSEQ multiplex PCR, the TCRdb table keeps only in-frame clones and is missing some. The sample shows about 25,000 clones, 70% to 80% of them seen only once. The sequenced sample was CD4+ T cells from PBMCs cultured with SARS-CoV-2 spike peptides, obtained before COVID-19 vaccination. The receptors were gathered from a human donor who had a prior SARS-CoV-2 infection.

The chain couples TRBV6-6 to TRBJ1-1; possible D gene TRBD1, 6 bases. This CDR3 has 14 amino acids. Germline-derived CDR1 and CDR2 are MNHNY and SVGAGI (reference sequence). The ends were cut back, 6 bases at V and 4 bases at J, with 15 bases in the middle. The CDR3 sequence: CASSQFQGGTEAFF. CDR3 DNA: TGTGCCAGCAGCCAGTTTCAAGGGGGCACTGAAGCTTTCTTT.

This clone was detected once. The chain joins TRBV7-2 to TRBJ2-3, with 12 bases that match TRBD2. This CDR3 region has 16 residues. Germline values: CDR1 SGHTA, CDR2 FQGNSA. Trimming removed 5 bases from V and 6 bases from J; junction bases left unmatched: 9. CDR3 sequence (DNA): TGTGCCAGCAGCAGTAAGCCTAGCGGGGGGGTTGATACGCAGTATTTT. This codes for CASSSKPSGGVDTQYF.

This sequence joins TRBV18 and TRBJ1-3; D remains ambiguous. CDR3 length: 15 amino acids. Trimming removed 3 bases at V and 0 bases at J, with 9 bases between. Germline V gene lookup returns CDR1 KGHSH and CDR2 LQKENI. This chain's CDR3 is CASSPGPSSGNTIYF. DNA of the CDR3: TGTGCCAGCTCACCCGGGCCAAGCTCTGGAAACACCATATATTTT.

This clone was seen a handful of times. The V gene is TRBV2, the J gene TRBJ1-2; D is perhaps TRBD1 (5 bases). This CDR3 comprises 14 residues. Per germline, CDR1 SNHLY and CDR2 FYNNEI. With 6 bases removed from V and 4 bases from J, the gap between germline ends came to 15 bases. The CDR3 here is CASSETGVGYGYTF. CDR3 nucleotide sequence: TGTGCCAGCAGCGAAACGGGGGTAGGCTATGGCTACACCTTC.

The rearrangement joins TRBV21-1 to TRBJ2-7. TRBV21-1 is shown as a pseudogene. CDR3 size: 13 residues. CDR3: CASKLGYSYEQYF. The CDR3 nucleotides are TGTGCCAGCAAACTCGGATACTCCTACGAGCAGTACTTC.

The V call is TRBV18, the J call TRBJ2-7; a possible D gene is TRBD1 (6 bases). Germline values: CDR1 KGHSH, CDR2 LQKENI. CDR3 length: 12 amino acids. Deletions cut 0 bases from V and 6 bases from J, with 6 bases between. The CDR3 DNA sequence: TGTGCCAGCTCACCACCCAGGGGCGAGCAGTACTTC. Protein sequence: CASSPPRGEQYF.

The chain combines TRBV9 with TRBJ2-2; TRBD2 agrees at 8 bases. With 0 bases clipped from V and 4 bases from J, the junction kept 5 bases outside the gene matches. CDR3 length: 16 residues. CDR1 is SGDLS and CDR2 is YYNGEE in the germline V gene. The CDR3 DNA reads TGTGCCAGCAGCGTAGTGAGCGGGGGTTCCACCGGGGAGCTGTTTTTT. Its translation is CASSVVSGGSTGELFF.

A few counts support this clone. This chain joins TRBV5-4 and TRBJ1-3, with D uncertain. Germline CDR1 SGHNT, CDR2 YYREEE (reference sequence). The CDR3 totals 14 residues. V gave up 0 bases and J gave up 3 bases, with 7 bases separating them. The CDR3 loop reads CASSLDSYGNTIYF. CDR3 nucleotide sequence: TGTGCCAGCAGCTTGGACAGTTATGGAAACACCATATATTTT.

The chain recombines TRBV7-2 with TRBJ2-1, with TRBD1 identical over 7 bases. The CDR3 is 14 amino acids. The trim removed 2 bases at V and 2 bases at J, leaving 0 bases unmatched. In germline, CDR1 is SGHTA, CDR2 FQGNSA. The CDR3 DNA reads TGTGCCAGCAGCTTACAGGGGGCCTACAATGAGCAGTTCTTC. Translating gives CASSLQGAYNEQFF.

This rearrangement joins TRBV5-1 to TRBJ2-1; no clear D gene. The CDR3 totals 12 residues. Germline V gene sequence: CDR1 SGHRS, CDR2 YFSETQ. Trimming stripped 5 bases from V and 4 bases from J, with 7 bases between. The CDR3 nucleotides read TGCGCCAGCAGGGTCCAGTACAATGAGCAGTTCTTC. It yields the protein CASRVQYNEQFF.